This TCR beta chain comes out of a study of T cell changes during pregnancy in multiple sclerosis (dated by TCRdb to the late 2010s). For the wider study: Changes in the T cell repertoire over the course of pregnancy were examined in this study in women with multiple sclerosis.

A remark on this clone: Its antigen is not yet known. No much larger clone is present one base from it, and per-base qualities are unavailable.

Preparation of the library involved the immunoSEQ multiplex PCR assay. As stored in TCRdb, this immuneACCESS dataset retains in-frame rearrangements with V and J assigned. A fraction of the clones does not appear; measured against another copy, unresolved V genes explain less than half of the discrepancy, and the remainder lacks a known reason. This sample holds roughly 30,000 clones; roughly 89% were observed only once. Clones ranked in the top ten supply roughly a tenth of the sample. In the germline V gene, CDR1 corresponds to MDHEN and CDR2 to SYDVKM. Counted from cysteine to phenylalanine, this CDR3 has 15 amino acids. The CDR3 DNA has 45 bases and is translated from base 1. V lost 3 bases and J lost 7 bases, and the count of bases not matched to a germline gene is 12.

The chain links TRBV28 with TRBJ2-7; 7 of the junction bases match TRBD2. The specimen was CD8+ T cells from peripheral blood mononuclear cells, collected in the second trimester of pregnancy. This receptor was identified in a female donor with multiple sclerosis, enrolled in a pregnancy study. CDR3 loop: CASSLRGRASHEQYF. The sequence in DNA is TGTGCCAGCAGTTTGCGAGGGAGGGCCTCTCATGAGCAGTACTTC.